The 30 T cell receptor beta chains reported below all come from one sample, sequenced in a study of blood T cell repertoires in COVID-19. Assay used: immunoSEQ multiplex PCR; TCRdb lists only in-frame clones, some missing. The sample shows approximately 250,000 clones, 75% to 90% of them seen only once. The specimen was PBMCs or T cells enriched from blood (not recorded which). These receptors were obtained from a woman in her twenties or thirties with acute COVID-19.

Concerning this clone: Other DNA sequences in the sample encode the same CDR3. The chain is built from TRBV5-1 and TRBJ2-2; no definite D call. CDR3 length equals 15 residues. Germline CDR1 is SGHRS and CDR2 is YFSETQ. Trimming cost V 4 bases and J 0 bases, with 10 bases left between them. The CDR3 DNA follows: TGCGCCAGCAGCCTCCAGCAGGCGAACACCGGGGAGCTGTTTTTT. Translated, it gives CASSLQQANTGELFF.

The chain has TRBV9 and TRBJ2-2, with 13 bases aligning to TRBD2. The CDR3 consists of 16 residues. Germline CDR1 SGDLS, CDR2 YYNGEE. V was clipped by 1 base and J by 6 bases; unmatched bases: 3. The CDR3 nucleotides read TGTGCCAGCAGCGTAACTAGCGGGAGGGAATCCGGGGAGCTGTTTTTT. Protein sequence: CASSVTSGRESGELFF. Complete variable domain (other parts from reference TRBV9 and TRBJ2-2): DSGVTQTPKHLITATGQRVTLRCSPRSGDLSVYWYQQSLDQGLQFLIQYYNGEERAKGNILERFSAQQFPDLHSELNLSSLELGDSALYFCASSVTSGRESGELFFGEGSRLTVL.

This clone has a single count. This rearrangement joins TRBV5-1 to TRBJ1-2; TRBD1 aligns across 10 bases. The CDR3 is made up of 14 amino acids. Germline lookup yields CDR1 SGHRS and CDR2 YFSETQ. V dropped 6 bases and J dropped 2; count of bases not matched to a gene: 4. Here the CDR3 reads CASNPTGGNYGYTF. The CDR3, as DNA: TGCGCCAGCAACCCGACAGGGGGCAACTATGGCTACACCTTC.

Written as DNA, the CDR3 is TGTGCCAGCAGCGTCAACTACTACGAGCAGTACTTC. Encoded protein: CASSVNYYEQYF. The V call is TRBV7-2, the J call TRBJ2-7; D is unresolved. Between the trimmed V and J ends, which lost 5 bases and 3 bases, there was a span of 8 bases. The CDR3 spans 12 residues. Germline values: CDR1 SGHTA, CDR2 FQGNSA.

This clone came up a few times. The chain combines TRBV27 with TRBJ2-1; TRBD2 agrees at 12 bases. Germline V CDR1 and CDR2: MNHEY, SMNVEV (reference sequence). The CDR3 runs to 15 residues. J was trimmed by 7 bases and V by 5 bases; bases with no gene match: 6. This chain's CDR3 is CASSRLAGGRNEQFF. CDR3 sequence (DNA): TGTGCCAGCAGTAGGCTAGCGGGAGGGCGGAATGAGCAGTTCTTC.

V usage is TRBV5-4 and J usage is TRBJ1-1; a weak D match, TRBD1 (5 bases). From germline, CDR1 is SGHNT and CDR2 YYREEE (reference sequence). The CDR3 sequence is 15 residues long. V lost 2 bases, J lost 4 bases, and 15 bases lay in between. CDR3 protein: CASSFSEQGSTEAFF. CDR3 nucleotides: TGTGCCAGCAGCTTTTCAGAGCAGGGTAGCACTGAAGCTTTCTTT.

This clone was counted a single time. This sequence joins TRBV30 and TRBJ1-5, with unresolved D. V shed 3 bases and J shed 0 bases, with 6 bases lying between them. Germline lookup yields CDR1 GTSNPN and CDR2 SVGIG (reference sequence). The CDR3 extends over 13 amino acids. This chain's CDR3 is CAWSRYSNQPQHF. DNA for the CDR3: TGTGCCTGGAGCAGGTATAGCAATCAGCCCCAGCATTTT.

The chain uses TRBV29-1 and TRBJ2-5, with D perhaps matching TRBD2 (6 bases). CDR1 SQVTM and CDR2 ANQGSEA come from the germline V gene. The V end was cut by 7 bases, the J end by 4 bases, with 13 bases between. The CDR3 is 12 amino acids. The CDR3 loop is CSGRLVGETQYF. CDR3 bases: TGCAGCGGCCGACTAGTGGGAGAGACCCAGTACTTC. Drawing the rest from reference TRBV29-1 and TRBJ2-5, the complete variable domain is SAVISQKPSRDICQRGTSLTIQCQVDSQVTMMFWYRQQPGQSLTLIATANQGSEATYESGFVIDKFPISRPNLTFSTLTVSNMSPEDSSIYLCSGRLVGETQYFGPGTRLLVL.

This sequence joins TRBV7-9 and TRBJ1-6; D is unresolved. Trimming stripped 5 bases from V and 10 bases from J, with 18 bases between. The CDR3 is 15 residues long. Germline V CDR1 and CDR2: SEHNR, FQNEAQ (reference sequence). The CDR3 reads CASSPSSQIDSPLHF. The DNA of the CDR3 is TGTGCCAGCAGCCCTAGTAGTCAAATTGACTCACCCCTCCACTTT.

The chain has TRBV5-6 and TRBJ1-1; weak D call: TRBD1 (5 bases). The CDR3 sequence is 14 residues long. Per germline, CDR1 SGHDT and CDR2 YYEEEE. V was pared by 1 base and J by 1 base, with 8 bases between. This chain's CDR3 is CASSLQGPNTEAFF. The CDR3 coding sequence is TGTGCCAGCAGCTTGCAGGGCCCGAACACTGAAGCTTTCTTT.

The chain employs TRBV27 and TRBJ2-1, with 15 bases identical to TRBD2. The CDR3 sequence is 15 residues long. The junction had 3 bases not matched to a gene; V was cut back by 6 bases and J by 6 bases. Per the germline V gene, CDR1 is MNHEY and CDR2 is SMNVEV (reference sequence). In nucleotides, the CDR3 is TGTGCCAGCAGATCGGGACTAGCGGGAGGCAATGAGCAGTTCTTC. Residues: CASRSGLAGGNEQFF.

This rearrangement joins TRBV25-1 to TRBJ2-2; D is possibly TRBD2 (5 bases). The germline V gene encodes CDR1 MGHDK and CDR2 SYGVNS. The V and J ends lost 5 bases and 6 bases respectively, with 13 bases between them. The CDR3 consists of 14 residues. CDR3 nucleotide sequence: TGTGCCAGCAGTCCGGACTCCTTTTCCGGGGAGCTGTTTTTT. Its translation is CASSPDSFSGELFF.

The CDR3 nucleotides are TGTGCCAGCAGCTTCCCCACCGGCGGCGCGAACACCGGGGAGCTGTTTTTT. Translated: CASSFPTGGANTGELFF. The rearrangement joins TRBV5-4 to TRBJ2-2; D unresolved. Germline values: CDR1 SGHNT, CDR2 YYREEE (reference sequence). The V and J ends lost 2 bases and 0 bases respectively, with 14 bases between them. This CDR3 has 17 amino acids.

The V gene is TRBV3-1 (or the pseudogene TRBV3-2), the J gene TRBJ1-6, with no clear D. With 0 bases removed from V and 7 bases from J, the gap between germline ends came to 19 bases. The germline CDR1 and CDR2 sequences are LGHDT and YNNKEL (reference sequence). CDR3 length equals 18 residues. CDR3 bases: TGTGCCAGCAGCCAAGATTTGCGCGGGCCTCACGGGAATTCACCCCTCCACTTT. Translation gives CASSQDLRGPHGNSPLHF.

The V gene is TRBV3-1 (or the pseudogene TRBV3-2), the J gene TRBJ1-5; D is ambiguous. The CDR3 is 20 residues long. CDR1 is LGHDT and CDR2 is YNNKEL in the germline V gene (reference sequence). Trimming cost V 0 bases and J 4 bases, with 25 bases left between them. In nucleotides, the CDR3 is TGTGCCAGCAGCCAAGATGCGGGGAAGGTGGGAACCTCGGTAAATCAGCCCCAGCATTTT. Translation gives CASSQDAGKVGTSVNQPQHF.

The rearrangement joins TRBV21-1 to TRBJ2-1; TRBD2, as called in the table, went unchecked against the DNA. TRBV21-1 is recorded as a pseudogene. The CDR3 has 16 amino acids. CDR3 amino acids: CASSPTKAGDVYEQFF. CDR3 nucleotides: TGTGCCAGCAGCCCCACTAAAGCGGGAGATGTCTATGAGCAGTTCTTC.

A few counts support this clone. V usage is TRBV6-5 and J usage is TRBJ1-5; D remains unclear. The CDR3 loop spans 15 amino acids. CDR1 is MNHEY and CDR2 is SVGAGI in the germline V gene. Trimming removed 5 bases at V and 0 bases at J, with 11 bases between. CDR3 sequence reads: CASSNGLNSNQPQHF. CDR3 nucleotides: TGTGCCAGCAGTAACGGACTGAATAGCAATCAGCCCCAGCATTTT.

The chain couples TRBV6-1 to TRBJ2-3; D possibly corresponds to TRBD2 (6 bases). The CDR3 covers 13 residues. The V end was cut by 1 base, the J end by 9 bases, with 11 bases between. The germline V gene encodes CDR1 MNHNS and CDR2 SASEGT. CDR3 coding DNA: TGTGCCAGCAGTGAAGGGGAGGTAGGGACGCAGTATTTT. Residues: CASSEGEVGTQYF.

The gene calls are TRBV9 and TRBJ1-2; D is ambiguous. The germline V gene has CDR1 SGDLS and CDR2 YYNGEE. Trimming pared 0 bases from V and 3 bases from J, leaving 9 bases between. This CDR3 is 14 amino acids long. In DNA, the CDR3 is TGTGCCAGCAGCGTAGATGGGCAGTACTATGGCTACACCTTC. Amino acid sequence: CASSVDGQYYGYTF.

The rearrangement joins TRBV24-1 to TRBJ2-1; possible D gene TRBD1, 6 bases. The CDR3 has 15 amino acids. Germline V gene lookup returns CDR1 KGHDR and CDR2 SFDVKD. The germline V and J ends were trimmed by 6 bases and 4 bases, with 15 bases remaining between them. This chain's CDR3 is CATSTTRQGYNEQFF. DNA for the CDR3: TGTGCCACCAGTACAACGCGGCAGGGGTACAATGAGCAGTTCTTC.

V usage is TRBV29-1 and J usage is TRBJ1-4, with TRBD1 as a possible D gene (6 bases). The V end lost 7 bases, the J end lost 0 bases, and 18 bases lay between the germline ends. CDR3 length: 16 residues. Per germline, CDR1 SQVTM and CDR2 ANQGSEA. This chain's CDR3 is CSASGGGIATNEKLFF. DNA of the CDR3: TGCAGCGCCTCGGGAGGGGGAATAGCAACTAATGAAAAACTGTTTTTT.

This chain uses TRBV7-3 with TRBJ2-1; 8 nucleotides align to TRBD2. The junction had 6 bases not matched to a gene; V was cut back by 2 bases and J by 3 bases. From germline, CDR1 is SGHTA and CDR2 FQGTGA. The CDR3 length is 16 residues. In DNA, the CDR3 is TGTGCCAGCAGCTTATCGGCTAGCGGGTTCTACAATGAGCAGTTCTTC. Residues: CASSLSASGFYNEQFF. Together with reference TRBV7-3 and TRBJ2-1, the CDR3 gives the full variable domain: GAGVSQTPSNKVTEKGKYVELRCDPISGHTALYWYRQSLGQGPEFLIYFQGTGAADDSGLPNDRFFAVRPEGSVSTLKIQRTERGDSAVYLCASSLSASGFYNEQFFGPGTRLTVL.

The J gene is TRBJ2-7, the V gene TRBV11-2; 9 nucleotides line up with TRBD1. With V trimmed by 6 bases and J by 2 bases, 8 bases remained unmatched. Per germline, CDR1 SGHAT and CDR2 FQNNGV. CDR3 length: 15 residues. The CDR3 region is CASSKQGALTYEQYF. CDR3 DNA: TGTGCCAGCAGTAAACAGGGGGCGTTAACCTACGAGCAGTACTTC.

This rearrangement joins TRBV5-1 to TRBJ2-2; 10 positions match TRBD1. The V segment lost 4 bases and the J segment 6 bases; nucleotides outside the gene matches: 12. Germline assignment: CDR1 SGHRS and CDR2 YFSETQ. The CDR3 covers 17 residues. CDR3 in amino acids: CASSPGAGTGDSGELFF. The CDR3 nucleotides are TGCGCCAGCAGCCCGGGGGCCGGGACAGGGGATTCCGGGGAGCTGTTTTTT.

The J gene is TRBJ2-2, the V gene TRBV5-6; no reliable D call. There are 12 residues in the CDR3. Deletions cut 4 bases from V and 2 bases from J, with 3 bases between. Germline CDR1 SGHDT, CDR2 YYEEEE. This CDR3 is CASSPNTGELFF. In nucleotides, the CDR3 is TGTGCCAGCAGCCCAAACACCGGGGAGCTGTTTTTT.

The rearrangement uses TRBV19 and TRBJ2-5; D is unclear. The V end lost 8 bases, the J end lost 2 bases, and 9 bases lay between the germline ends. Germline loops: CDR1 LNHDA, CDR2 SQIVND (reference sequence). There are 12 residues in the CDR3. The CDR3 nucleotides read TGTGCCAGTGCTGGGCTACAAGAGACCCAGTACTTC. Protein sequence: CASAGLQETQYF.

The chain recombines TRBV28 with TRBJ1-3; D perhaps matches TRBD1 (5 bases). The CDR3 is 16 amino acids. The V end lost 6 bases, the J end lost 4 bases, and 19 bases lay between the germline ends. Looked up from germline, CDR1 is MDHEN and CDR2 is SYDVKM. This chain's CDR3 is CASSPGGENAGNTIYF. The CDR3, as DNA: TGTGCCAGCAGCCCCGGGGGGGAGAACGCAGGAAACACCATATATTTT.

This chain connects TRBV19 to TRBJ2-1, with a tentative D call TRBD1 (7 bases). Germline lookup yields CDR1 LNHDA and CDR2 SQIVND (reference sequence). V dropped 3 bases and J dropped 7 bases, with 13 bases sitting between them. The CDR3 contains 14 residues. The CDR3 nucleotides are TGTGCCAGTAGTATTCAACAGGGGAGGAATGAGCAGTTCTTC. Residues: CASSIQQGRNEQFF.

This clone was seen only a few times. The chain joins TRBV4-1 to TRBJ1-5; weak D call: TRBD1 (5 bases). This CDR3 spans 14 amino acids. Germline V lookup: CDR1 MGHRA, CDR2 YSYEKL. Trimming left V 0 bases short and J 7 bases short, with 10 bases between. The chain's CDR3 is CASSQDRVDQPQHF. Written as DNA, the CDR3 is TGCGCCAGCAGCCAAGACAGGGTTGACCAGCCCCAGCATTTT.

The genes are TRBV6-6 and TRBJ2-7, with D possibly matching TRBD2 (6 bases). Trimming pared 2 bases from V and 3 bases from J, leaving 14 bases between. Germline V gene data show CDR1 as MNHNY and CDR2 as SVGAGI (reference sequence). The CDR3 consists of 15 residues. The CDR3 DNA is TGTGCCAGCAGTTACGGGGCGGGGACCGACTACGAGCAGTACTTC. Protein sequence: CASSYGAGTDYEQYF.